This T cell receptor beta chain comes out of a study of T-cell memory formation after mild COVID-19 (dated by TCRdb to 2020 to 2022). Regarding the complete study: TCR sequence clusters from the two donors were found to be largely donor specific. In a couple of donors, T-cell clones that expanded and contracted after mild COVID-19 were tracked by sequencing TCRalpha and TCRbeta repertoires over time. Two young, previously healthy adult volunteers, one female and one male, were included in the cohort.

Ficoll-Paque density gradient centrifugation was used to isolate PBMCs. Reads for this sample came from an Illumina NovaSeq 6000. Using 5'RACE with constant-segment primers, TCRalpha and TCRbeta cDNA libraries were constructed, with sample barcodes and unique molecular identifiers added in the process. Trizol reagent was used to extract RNA from every sample. Amplification of the libraries took two PCR steps, and the second step added a second sample barcode plus Illumina TruSeq adapters. Libraries were sequenced on an Illumina NovaSeq with 2 x 150 bp paired-end reads. The authors' pipeline ran thus. The reads were demultiplexed and collapsed into UMI-guided consensus sequences using migec v1.2.7. With mixcr v2.1.11, UMI consensuses were aligned to TRA and TRB V and J templates and assembled into clonotypes. A clonotype was counted as expanded or contracted only when both edgeR and NoisET called the clonotype significant, with the noise models trained on biological replicates. For edgeR calls, a false discovery rate-adjusted p below 0.01 and a log2 fold-change threshold of 1 were applied. PCA with hierarchical clustering of max-normalized trajectories of the 1000 most abundant clonotypes was used as exploratory dynamics analysis. The CD4 or CD8 phenotype of responding clones was assigned using the separately sequenced CD4+ and CD8+ repertoires. The public reads were quality trimmed at Q25 with fastp and then assembled into clones with MiXCR by TCRdb, keeping productive beta chains. Here each entry gathers all rows of one CDR3 protein and keeps the most common genes and DNA. The authors' filters were not applied to this entry. This sample is represented by under 600,000 distinct CDR3 sequences; 20% to 25% of them were singletons. The ten largest clones add up to 7% to 9% of the sample.

The research as a whole found: Only a couple of mild cases were covered by the study, and larger cohorts that include severe cases with pre-infection samples were considered necessary. Whether the second-wave clones peaking on day 37 were SARS-CoV-2 specific was not confirmed. Some responding clones were detected in pre-infection memory, suggesting pre-existing cross-reactive memory T cells joined the SARS-CoV-2 response. Contracting CD4+ clones were located mainly in the CM and EM memory subsets, whereas CD8+ clones were found to be enriched in EMRA. Balanced CD4/CD8 phenotypes were observed for clones contracting from day 15 to 85, whereas a bias towards CD4+ was observed for a second wave of clones expanding from day 15 to 37.

V trim: 0 bases; J trim: 8 bases; unmatched bases: 4. The cysteine opens and the phenylalanine closes a CDR3 of 14 amino acids. Only the CDR3 region is kept as DNA, spanning 42 bases read in frame from base 1. The germline V gene encodes CDR1 MNHEY and CDR2 SVGAGI. This clonotype turned up a few times. The clone's antigen remains unknown. No base-level quality is on record; no much larger clone is a single base apart. The sequence derives from an adult woman who had mild COVID-19 (a few samples of this study predate the infection). The sample titles of this study are shuffled in the database, so cell type and time point are left out; the donor was told from shared clones. The chain is encoded by TRBV6-5 joined to TRBJ1-2; 9 middle bases align to TRBD1. Sequencing was performed on PBMCs or a T cell subset sorted from them (not recorded which). The DNA sequence follows: TGTGCCAGCAGTTACTCGGGGACAGGGAAAGGCTACACCTTC. Translated, it reads CASSYSGTGKGYTF.